The TCR beta chain described here comes from a study of OX40 agonist ivuxolimab in advanced cancers. Some clones are missing from TCRdb's copy, which holds only in-frame ones; the method was immunoSEQ multiplex PCR. This sample carries some 69,000 clones, 80% to 90% of them seen once, and the ten largest clones take 4% to 4.5%. This CDR3 has 13 amino acids. CDR1 and CDR2 (germline): MDHEN, SYDVKM. The V end was cut by 5 bases, the J end by 4 bases, with 9 bases between. Whole-study results and caveats: Partial responders receiving 0.1-3.0 mg/kg showed among the lowest clonal expansion.

As for this clone: As yet, its antigen is unknown.

This sequence originates from an adult with an advanced solid tumor such as melanoma, head and neck, liver or kidney cancer. The material was CD4+ or CD8+ T cells sorted from blood, obtained in a trial of the OX40 agonist ivuxolimab. This sequence joins TRBV28 and TRBJ1-5, with D unresolved. The CDR3 spells CASSPVVNQPQHF. The CDR3 DNA follows: TGTGCCAGCAGTCCCGTGGTGAATCAGCCCCAGCATTTT.